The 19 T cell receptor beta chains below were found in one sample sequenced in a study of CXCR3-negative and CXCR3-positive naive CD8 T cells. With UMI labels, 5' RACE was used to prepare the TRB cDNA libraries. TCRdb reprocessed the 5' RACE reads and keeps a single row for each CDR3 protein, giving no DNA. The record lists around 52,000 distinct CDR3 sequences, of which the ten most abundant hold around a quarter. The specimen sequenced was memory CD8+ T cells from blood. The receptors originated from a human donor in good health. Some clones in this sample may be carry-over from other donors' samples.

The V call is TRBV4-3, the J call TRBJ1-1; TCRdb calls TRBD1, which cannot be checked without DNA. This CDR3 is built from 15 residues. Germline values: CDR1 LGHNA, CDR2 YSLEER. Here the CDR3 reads CASSPSDRGDTEAFF.

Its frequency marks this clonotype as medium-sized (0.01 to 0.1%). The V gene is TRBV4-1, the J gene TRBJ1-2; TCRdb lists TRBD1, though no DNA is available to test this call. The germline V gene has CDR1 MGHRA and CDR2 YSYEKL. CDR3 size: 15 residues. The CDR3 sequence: CASSQVSGDGYGYTF.

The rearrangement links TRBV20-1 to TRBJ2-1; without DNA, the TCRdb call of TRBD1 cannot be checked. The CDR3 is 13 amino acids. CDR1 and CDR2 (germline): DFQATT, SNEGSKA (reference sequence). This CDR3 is CSAARPGGNEQFF.

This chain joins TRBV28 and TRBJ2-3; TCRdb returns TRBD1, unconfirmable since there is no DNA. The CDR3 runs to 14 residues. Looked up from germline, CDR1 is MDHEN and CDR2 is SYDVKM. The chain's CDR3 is CASSSGISTDTQYF.

CDR3 region: CSVVSGSDTQYF. The chain has TRBV29-1 and TRBJ2-3; TCRdb indicates TRBD1, and absent DNA this call remains unverified. Per the germline V gene, CDR1 is SQVTM and CDR2 is ANQGSEA. CDR3 size: 12 residues.

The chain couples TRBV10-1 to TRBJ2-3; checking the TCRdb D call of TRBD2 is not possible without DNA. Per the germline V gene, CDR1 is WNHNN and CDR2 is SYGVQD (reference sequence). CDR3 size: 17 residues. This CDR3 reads CASSESHEIVGGDTQYF.

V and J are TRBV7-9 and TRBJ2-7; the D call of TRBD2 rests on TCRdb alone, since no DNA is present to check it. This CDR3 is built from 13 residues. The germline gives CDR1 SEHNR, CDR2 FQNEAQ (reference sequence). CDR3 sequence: CASSPTAAGEQYF.

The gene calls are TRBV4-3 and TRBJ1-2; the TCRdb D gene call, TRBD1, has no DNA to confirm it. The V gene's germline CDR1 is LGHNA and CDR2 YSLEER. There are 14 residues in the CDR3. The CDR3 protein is CASRPGQGAYGYTF.

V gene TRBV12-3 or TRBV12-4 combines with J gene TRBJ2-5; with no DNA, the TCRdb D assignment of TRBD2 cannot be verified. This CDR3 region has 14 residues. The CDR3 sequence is CASREGSPQETQYF.

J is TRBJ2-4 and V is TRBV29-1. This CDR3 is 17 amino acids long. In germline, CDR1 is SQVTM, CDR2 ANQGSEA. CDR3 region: CSVEFWLRKLAKNIQYF.

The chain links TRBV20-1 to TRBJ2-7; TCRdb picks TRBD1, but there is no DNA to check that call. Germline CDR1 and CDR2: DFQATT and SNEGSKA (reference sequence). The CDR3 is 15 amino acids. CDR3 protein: CSARSNLPRGDEQYF.

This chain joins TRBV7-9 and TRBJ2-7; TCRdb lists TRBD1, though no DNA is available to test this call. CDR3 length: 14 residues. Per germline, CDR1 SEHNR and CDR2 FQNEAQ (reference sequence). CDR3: CASSPEGRYYEQYF.

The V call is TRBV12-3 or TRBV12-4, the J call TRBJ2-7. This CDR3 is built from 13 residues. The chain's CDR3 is CASSLGLASKQYF.

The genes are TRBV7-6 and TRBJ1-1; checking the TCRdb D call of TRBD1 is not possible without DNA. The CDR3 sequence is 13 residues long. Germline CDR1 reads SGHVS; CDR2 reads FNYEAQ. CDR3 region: CASSSSTDPEAFF.

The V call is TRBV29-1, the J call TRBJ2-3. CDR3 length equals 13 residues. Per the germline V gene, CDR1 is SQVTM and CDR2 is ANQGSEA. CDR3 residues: CSVVAQITDTQYF.

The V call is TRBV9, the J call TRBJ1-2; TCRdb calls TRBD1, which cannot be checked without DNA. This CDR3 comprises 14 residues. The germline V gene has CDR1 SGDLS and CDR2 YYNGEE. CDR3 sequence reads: CASSVGDTNYGYTF.

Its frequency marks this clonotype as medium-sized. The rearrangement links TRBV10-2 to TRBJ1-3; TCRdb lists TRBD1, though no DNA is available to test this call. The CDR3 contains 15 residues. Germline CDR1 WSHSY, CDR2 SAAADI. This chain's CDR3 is CASSESEDSGNTIYF.

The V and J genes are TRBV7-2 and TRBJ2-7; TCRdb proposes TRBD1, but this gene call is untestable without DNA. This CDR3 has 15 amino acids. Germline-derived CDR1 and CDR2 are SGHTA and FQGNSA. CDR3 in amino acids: CASSRPGGVFYEQYF.

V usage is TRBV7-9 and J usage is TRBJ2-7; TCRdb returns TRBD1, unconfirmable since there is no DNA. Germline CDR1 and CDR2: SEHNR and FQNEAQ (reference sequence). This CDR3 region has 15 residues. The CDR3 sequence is CASSPASGFLWEQYF.